The 27 T cell receptor beta chains below were found in one sample sequenced in a study of control samples from healthy donors and cancer patients (dated by TCRdb to about 2020). Library prep was done by the immunoSEQ multiplex PCR assay. The immuneACCESS repertoire file appears here via TCRdb, limited to in-frame rearrangements. These files lack a portion of the clones; in checked studies, under half of the deficit traces to unresolved V genes, and the cause of the others is not known. A total of 150,000 to 200,000 clones appear in this sample, nearly 90% of them only once. Together, the top ten hold approximately 1.4% of the sample. Sequencing used blood. These receptors all stem from a woman aged 45-65 years in good health.

The chain couples TRBV6-5 to TRBJ2-7; 8 bases are shared with TRBD2. Germline trimming cut 0 bases from V and 3 bases from J; bases unmatched to any gene: 4. This CDR3 has 15 residues. Germline assignment: CDR1 MNHEY and CDR2 SVGAGI. CDR3 in DNA: TGTGCCAGCAGTTACTCAGCGGGGGACCACTACGAGCAGTACTTC. This codes for CASSYSAGDHYEQYF.

The V gene is TRBV5-1, the J gene TRBJ2-5, with TRBD2 identical over 11 bases. Looked up from germline, CDR1 is SGHRS and CDR2 is YFSETQ. Trimming cost V 4 bases and J 5 bases; bases outside gene matches: 1. This CDR3 region has 13 residues. Here the CDR3 DNA reads TGCGCCAGCAGCCCTAGCGGGAGGGAGACCCAGTACTTC. This translates into CASSPSGRETQYF.

This clone was seen a few times. The chain links TRBV7-2 to TRBJ1-2; weak D call: TRBD1 (6 bases). The germline CDR1 and CDR2 sequences are SGHTA and FQGNSA. With 4 bases removed from V and 4 bases from J, the gap between germline ends came to 13 bases. The CDR3 sequence is 14 residues long. The CDR3 region is CASSYTGSVYGYTF. CDR3 nucleotide sequence: TGTGCCAGCAGCTATACAGGGTCGGTCTATGGCTACACCTTC.

Concerning this clone itself: The junction shows a germline mismatch at one end, possibly a read error. The V gene is TRBV28, the J gene TRBJ2-7; possible D gene TRBD1, 5 bases. The CDR3 is 14 residues long. Germline CDR1 is MDHEN and CDR2 is SYDVKM. DNA for the CDR3: TGTGCCAGCAGTCTATGGACGGCTGCAGGGGAGCAGTACTTC. Protein product: CASSLWTAAGEQYF.

The chain employs TRBV3-1 (or the pseudogene TRBV3-2) and TRBJ2-1; 9 bases are a match to TRBD2. Looked up from germline, CDR1 is LGHDT and CDR2 is YNNKEL (reference sequence). The CDR3 has 16 residues. With 5 bases clipped from V and 6 bases from J, the junction kept 11 bases outside the gene matches. For the CDR3, the DNA is TGTGCCAGCAGCTTTTCAGCGGGAGGTAAGACCAATGAGCAGTTCTTC. This encodes CASSFSAGGKTNEQFF.

The chain carries TRBV9 and TRBJ2-6; D not certain. Between the trimmed V and J ends, which lost 6 bases and 2 bases, there was a span of 9 bases. CDR1 and CDR2 from the germline V gene are SGDLS and YYNGEE. The CDR3 is 14 residues long. The CDR3 here is CASTGPAGANVLTF. CDR3 sequence (DNA): TGTGCCAGCACGGGTCCGGCTGGGGCCAACGTCCTGACTTTC.

The chain carries TRBV5-4 and TRBJ1-2; D remains unclear. The CDR3 runs to 13 residues. Germline CDR1 is SGHNT and CDR2 is YYREEE (reference sequence). The V end lost 4 bases, the J end lost 4 bases, and 11 bases lay between the germline ends. The CDR3 protein is CASSPPEGYGYTF. The CDR3 region has the DNA TGTGCCAGCAGCCCCCCCGAAGGCTATGGCTACACCTTC. The full variable domain, in which reference TRBV5-4 and TRBJ1-2 provide the parts outside the CDR3, is ETGVTQSPTHLIKTRGQQVTLRCSSQSGHNTVSWYQQALGQGPQFIFQYYREEENGRGNFPPRFSGLQFPNYSSELNVNALELDDSALYLCASSPPEGYGYTFGSGTRLTVV.

Only one count was recorded for this clone. The V call is TRBV13, the J call TRBJ1-6; D possibly corresponds to TRBD1 (5 bases). This CDR3 is 14 amino acids long. The V end was cut by 0 bases, the J end by 7 bases, with 7 bases between. The germline CDR1 and CDR2 sequences are PRHDT and FYEKMQ (reference sequence). The CDR3 nucleotides read TGTGCCAGCAGCTTAGGTACAGGAAATTCACCCCTCCACTTT. Its protein is CASSLGTGNSPLHF. The full variable domain, completed using reference TRBV13 and TRBJ1-6, is AAGVIQSPRHLIKEKRETATLKCYPIPRHDTVYWYQQGPGQDPQFLISFYEKMQSDKGSIPDRFSAQQFSDYHSELNMSSLELGDSALYFCASSLGTGNSPLHFGNGTRLTVT.

The chain has TRBV2 and TRBJ1-1, with TRBD1 as a possible D gene (5 bases). The V end lost 6 bases, the J end lost 6 bases, and 14 bases lay between the germline ends. CDR1 and CDR2 from the germline V gene are SNHLY and FYNNEI. The CDR3 sequence is 13 residues long. The CDR3: CASRTGGDAEAFF. The CDR3 region has the DNA TGTGCCAGCAGGACCGGGGGGGATGCTGAAGCTTTCTTT.

This sequence joins TRBV6-1 and TRBJ1-1; D remains unclear. This CDR3 has 13 amino acids. Germline CDR1 reads MNHNS; CDR2 reads SASEGT. Trimming shortened V by 1 base and J by 8 bases, and 11 bases separated the two germline ends. This CDR3 is CASSEEVPGEAFF. CDR3 bases: TGTGCCAGCAGTGAAGAGGTACCAGGCGAAGCTTTCTTT.

The J gene is TRBJ2-7, the V gene TRBV20-1; D tentatively fits TRBD1 or TRBD2 (5 bases each). V was pared by 3 bases and J by 12 bases, with 15 bases between. The germline CDR1 and CDR2 sequences are DFQATT and SNEGSKA (reference sequence). The CDR3 covers 11 residues. CDR3 sequence reads: CSASRDPVRYF. CDR3 bases: TGCAGTGCTAGCAGGGACCCAGTTCGGTACTTC.

The chain recombines TRBV4-3 with TRBJ1-4; 10 bases fit TRBD1. The CDR3 runs 15 residues. Unmatched junction bases numbered 4, after V lost 1 base and J lost 8 bases. The germline V gene has CDR1 LGHNA and CDR2 YSLEER. In DNA, the CDR3 is TGCGCCAGCAGCCAAGGACAGGGGGCGTCGGAAAAACTGTTTTTT. Its protein is CASSQGQGASEKLFF.

The rearrangement uses TRBV9 and TRBJ2-2, with D perhaps TRBD1 or TRBD2 (5 bases each). Germline CDR1 and CDR2: SGDLS and YYNGEE. The CDR3 length is 15 residues. Trimming took 0 bases from V and 5 from J, leaving 11 bases between them. As DNA, the CDR3 is TGTGCCAGCAGCGTAGAGTGGGACCGGACCGGGGAGCTGTTTTTT. Translating gives CASSVEWDRTGELFF.

The gene calls are TRBV5-1 and TRBJ2-5; D not resolved. From germline, CDR1 is SGHRS and CDR2 YFSETQ. The germline V and J ends were trimmed by 0 bases and 7 bases, with 10 bases remaining between them. CDR3 length: 13 residues. The CDR3 spells CASSLDQRRTQYF. CDR3 in DNA: TGCGCCAGCAGCTTGGATCAGCGTCGGACCCAGTACTTC. The whole variable domain, filled in from reference TRBV5-1 and TRBJ2-5, reads KAGVTQTPRYLIKTRGQQVTLSCSPISGHRSVSWYQQTPGQGLQFLFEYFSETQRNKGNFPGRFSGRQFSNSRSEMNVSTLELGDSALYLCASSLDQRRTQYFGPGTRLLVL.

The V and J genes are TRBV7-2 and TRBJ2-2; D gene uncertain. CDR3 size: 11 residues. CDR1 is SGHTA, CDR2 FQGNSA, per germline. The V end lost 5 bases, the J end lost 9 bases, and 7 bases lay between the germline ends. The CDR3 protein is CASSMYRELFF. The CDR3 nucleotides are TGTGCCAGCAGCATGTACCGGGAGCTGTTTTTT. Full variable domain (missing parts from reference TRBV7-2 and TRBJ2-2): GAGVSQSPSNKVTEKGKDVELRCDPISGHTALYWYRQSLGQGLEFLIYFQGNSAPDKSGLPSDRFSAERTGGSVSTLTIQRTQQEDSAVYLCASSMYRELFFGEGSRLTVL.

The chain recombines TRBV30 with TRBJ1-1; D perhaps matches TRBD1 (6 bases). Per the germline V gene, CDR1 is GTSNPN and CDR2 is SVGIG (reference sequence). V was shortened by 0 bases and J by 10 bases, with 15 bases between the two germline ends. The length of the CDR3 is 13 residues. CDR3 in amino acids: CAWSVLKQGVAFF. The CDR3 DNA is TGTGCCTGGAGTGTACTTAAACAGGGTGTAGCTTTCTTT.

This sequence joins TRBV9 and TRBJ1-1, with a tentative D call TRBD1 (5 bases). CDR1 is SGDLS, CDR2 YYNGEE, per germline. Between the trimmed V and J ends, which lost 0 bases and 4 bases, there was a span of 13 bases. The CDR3 loop spans 15 amino acids. The CDR3 spells CASSVAHGRGTEAFF. The CDR3 nucleotides read TGTGCCAGCAGCGTAGCTCATGGAAGGGGCACTGAAGCTTTCTTT.

This chain links TRBV6-5 with TRBJ1-1; maybe TRBD1 (6 bases). The germline CDR1 and CDR2 sequences are MNHEY and SVGAGI. The CDR3 contains 13 residues. The ends were cut back, 8 bases at V and 5 bases at J, with 15 bases in the middle. CDR3 in DNA: TGTGCCAGCCCGGGACACCCGGGGACTGAAGCTTTCTTT. Translation gives CASPGHPGTEAFF.

The chain recombines TRBV6-2 or TRBV6-3 with TRBJ1-1; D ambiguous. Germline V lookup: CDR1 MNHEY, CDR2 SVGEGT. The CDR3 runs 16 residues. V lost 0 bases to trimming and J lost 6 bases, with 17 bases between them. As DNA, the CDR3 is TGTGCCAGCAGTTACTCTAGTAAAGGGTTGTTCGCTGAAGCTTTCTTT. This encodes CASSYSSKGLFAEAFF.

This clone has only one observation. This sequence joins TRBV11-2 and TRBJ2-1; 7 bases match TRBD1. From germline, CDR1 is SGHAT and CDR2 FQNNGV. V lost 7 bases to trimming and J lost 6 bases; unmatched junction nucleotides: 9. The CDR3 extends over 14 amino acids. The CDR3 region is CASNAASGGNEQFF. The DNA of the CDR3 is TGTGCCAGCAACGCCGCCTCAGGGGGCAATGAGCAGTTCTTC.

V usage is TRBV15 and J usage is TRBJ1-5; no reliable D call. The CDR3 spans 15 residues. The germline gives CDR1 LNHNV, CDR2 YYDKDF (reference sequence). V was cut by 5 bases and J by 5 bases, with 16 bases left in between. The CDR3 DNA sequence: TGTGCCACCAGCGGAGGGCTTGGGCAGGATCAGCCCCAGCATTTT. It is translated as CATSGGLGQDQPQHF.

This chain joins TRBV2 and TRBJ1-3, with D maybe TRBD1 (5 bases). Germline V gene lookup returns CDR1 SNHLY and CDR2 FYNNEI. This CDR3 has 15 amino acids. V was shortened by 7 bases and J by 0 bases, with 13 bases between the two germline ends. The CDR3, as DNA: TGTGCCAGCAACCAGCGGGGACGCTCTGGAAACACCATATATTTT. Translated, it gives CASNQRGRSGNTIYF.

The chain employs TRBV19 and TRBJ2-3; tentative D call: TRBD1 (5 bases). The CDR3 has 13 amino acids. The germline V gene has CDR1 LNHDA and CDR2 SQIVND (reference sequence). The germline V and J ends were trimmed by 3 bases and 5 bases, with 9 bases remaining between them. In nucleotides, the CDR3 is TGTGCCAGTAGTATGCCCCAGGGAGATACGCAGTATTTT. Translated, it gives CASSMPQGDTQYF.

V usage is TRBV2 and J usage is TRBJ1-4; D uncertain. V dropped 4 bases and J dropped 7 bases, with 10 bases sitting between them. The CDR3 has 13 residues. Germline assignment: CDR1 SNHLY and CDR2 FYNNEI. This chain's CDR3 is CASSAGEGEKLFF. CDR3 in DNA: TGTGCCAGCAGTGCCGGGGAGGGTGAAAAACTGTTTTTT.

The rearrangement links TRBV27 to TRBJ2-7; D is perhaps TRBD2 (6 bases). Germline values: CDR1 MNHEY, CDR2 SMNVEV (reference sequence). V was cut by 0 bases and J by 2 bases, with 8 bases left in between. The CDR3 length is 14 residues. This CDR3 reads CASSLSRGTYEQYF. In DNA form, the CDR3 reads TGTGCCAGCAGTTTATCCCGCGGGACCTACGAGCAGTACTTC.

The chain carries TRBV28 and TRBJ2-1, with no clear D. Trimming shortened V by 3 bases and J by 4 bases, and 4 bases separated the two germline ends. This CDR3 has 12 amino acids. Per germline, CDR1 MDHEN and CDR2 SYDVKM. The CDR3: CASSFRYNEQFF. In DNA form, the CDR3 reads TGTGCCAGCAGTTTTAGGTACAATGAGCAGTTCTTC.

The CDR3: CASSLDRRGYTF. The DNA for the CDR3 is TGTGCCAGCAGCTTGGACAGGCGTGGCTACACCTTC. V usage is TRBV5-4 and J usage is TRBJ1-2, with D maybe TRBD1 (5 bases). The CDR3 contains 12 residues. CDR1 and CDR2 from the germline V gene are SGHNT and YYREEE (reference sequence). Trimming pared 0 bases from V and 7 bases from J, leaving 7 bases between.